This entry is about one T cell receptor (beta chain). This record comes from a study of T cell responses to AZD1222 COVID-19 vaccine. Study-wide context: Pooling was applied to second doses at about 4 or about 12 weeks.

Here immunoSEQ multiplex PCR was the method, and the copy in TCRdb shows in-frame clones only, minus some. The sample holds 150,000 to 200,000 clones, about 92% seen once. With 4 bases removed from V and 1 base from J, the gap between germline ends came to 9 bases. The germline V gene encodes CDR1 SGHNT and CDR2 YENEEA. The CDR3 is 14 residues long. The sequence derives from an adult in good health. The chain carries TRBV11-3 and TRBJ2-3; a weak D match, TRBD1 (6 bases). The specimen was peripheral blood, collected on day 0 of AZD1222 vaccination. The CDR3 DNA sequence: TGTGCCAGCAGCTCAGGGGTGGGCACAGATACGCAGTATTTT. This translates into CASSSGVGTDTQYF.